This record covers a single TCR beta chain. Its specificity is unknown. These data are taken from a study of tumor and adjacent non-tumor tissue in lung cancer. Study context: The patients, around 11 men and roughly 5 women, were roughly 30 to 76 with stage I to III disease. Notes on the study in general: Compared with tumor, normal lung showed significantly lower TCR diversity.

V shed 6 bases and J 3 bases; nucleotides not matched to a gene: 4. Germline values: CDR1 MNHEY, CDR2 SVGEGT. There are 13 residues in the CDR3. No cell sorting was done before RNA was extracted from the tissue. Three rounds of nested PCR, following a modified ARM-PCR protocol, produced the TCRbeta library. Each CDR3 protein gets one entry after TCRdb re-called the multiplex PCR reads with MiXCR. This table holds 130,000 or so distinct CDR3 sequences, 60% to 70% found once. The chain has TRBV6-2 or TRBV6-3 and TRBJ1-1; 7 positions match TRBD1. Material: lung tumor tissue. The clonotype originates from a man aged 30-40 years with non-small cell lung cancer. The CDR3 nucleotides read TGTGCCAGCAGGTGGGACAGTCACACTGAAGCTTTCTTT. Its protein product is CASRWDSHTEAFF.